The 25 T cell receptor beta chains presented below share a single source sample, sequenced in a study of blood T cell repertoires in COVID-19. The method was immunoSEQ multiplex PCR; TCRdb's version includes in-frame clones alone and lacks a portion of them. Of tens of thousands of clones in the sample, around 80% are singletons; the top ten hold under 7.5%. The sample taken for sequencing was peripheral blood. Receptors originate from a man aged 45 to 65 with active or convalescent COVID-19.

The CDR3 nucleotides read TGTGCCATCCGGGGGGGCGATTCACCCCTCCACTTT. Protein: CAIRGGDSPLHF. This chain uses TRBV10-3 with TRBJ1-6; D possibly corresponds to TRBD1 (6 bases). V lost 8 bases, J lost 8 bases, and 10 bases lay in between. Germline-derived CDR1 and CDR2 are ENHRY and SYGVKD. This CDR3 is 12 amino acids long.

Points on this clone: The identical CDR3 is also encoded by other nucleotide sequences in the sample. The chain carries TRBV19 and TRBJ1-5, with D possibly matching TRBD1 (5 bases). The germline CDR1 and CDR2 sequences are LNHDA and SQIVND (reference sequence). There are 13 residues in the CDR3. With 4 bases removed from V and 6 bases from J, the gap between germline ends came to 10 bases. The CDR3 nucleotides read TGTGCCAGTAGTAAAGGGGCCCGTCAGCCCCAGCATTTT. It codes for CASSKGARQPQHF.

This clone was seen only a few times. The chain couples TRBV28 to TRBJ1-5; no clear D gene. V was trimmed by 6 bases and J by 6 bases, leaving 21 bases between them. This CDR3 spans 16 amino acids. In germline, CDR1 is MDHEN, CDR2 SYDVKM. This CDR3 is CASSPPLLSSGQPQHF. The DNA for the CDR3 is TGTGCCAGCAGCCCACCGCTTTTGAGTAGCGGTCAGCCCCAGCATTTT.

This chain uses TRBV4-1 with TRBJ2-7; 7 bases line up with TRBD1. With V trimmed by 4 bases and J by 2 bases, 5 bases remained unmatched. CDR3 length: 14 residues. The germline gives CDR1 MGHRA, CDR2 YSYEKL. This chain's CDR3 is CASSLGQTTYEQYF. The DNA of the CDR3 is TGCGCCAGCAGCCTGGGACAGACCACCTACGAGCAGTACTTC.

Only one count was recorded for this clone. The chain uses TRBV29-1 and TRBJ2-3; no clear D gene. The V end lost 4 bases, the J end lost 2 bases, and 10 bases lay between the germline ends. Germline CDR1 reads SQVTM; CDR2 reads ANQGSEA. There are 13 residues in the CDR3. CDR3 DNA sequence: TGCAGCGTTGCTCCAATACTCACAGATACGCAGTATTTT. Encoded protein: CSVAPILTDTQYF.

The V and J genes are TRBV4-2 and TRBJ2-4; TRBD2 matches 13 bases. V shed 0 bases and J 6 bases; nucleotides not matched to a gene: 2. CDR3 size: 16 residues. The germline V gene has CDR1 LGHNA and CDR2 YNFKEQ. CDR3 nucleotides: TGTGCCAGCAGCCAAGATACTAGCGGGGGGGCAAACATTCAGTACTTC. It codes for CASSQDTSGGANIQYF.

This chain links TRBV24-1 with TRBJ1-4; 7 bases are shared with TRBD1. The CDR3 consists of 13 residues. Unmatched junction bases numbered 8, after V lost 12 bases and J lost 5 bases. The V gene's germline CDR1 is KGHDR and CDR2 SFDVKD. The CDR3 sequence: CAVGGTANEKLFF. CDR3 nucleotide sequence: TGTGCCGTCGGAGGGACAGCGAATGAAAAACTGTTTTTT.

V gene TRBV6-6 combines with J gene TRBJ2-1; 7 positions match TRBD1. Germline V gene data show CDR1 as MNHNY and CDR2 as SVGAGI (reference sequence). This CDR3 region has 15 residues. V lost 4 bases to trimming and J lost 7 bases; unmatched junction nucleotides: 10. In DNA form, the CDR3 reads TGTGCCAGCAGTTTCCGGGACAGCAAGCGGAATGAGCAGTTCTTC. Its protein product is CASSFRDSKRNEQFF.

This chain links TRBV5-1 with TRBJ2-5; the D gene is possibly TRBD1 (5 bases). Trimming pared 0 bases from V and 1 base from J, leaving 10 bases between. Germline values: CDR1 SGHRS, CDR2 YFSETQ. The CDR3 extends over 15 amino acids. The CDR3 region has the DNA TGCGCCAGCAGCTTGGGAGTGGGGCCCCAAGAGACCCAGTACTTC. It is translated as CASSLGVGPQETQYF.

This chain links TRBV28 with TRBJ1-1; 8 bases match TRBD1. The trim removed 6 bases at V and 1 base at J, leaving 4 bases unmatched. Per germline, CDR1 MDHEN and CDR2 SYDVKM. This CDR3 region has 14 residues. CDR3 loop: CASSPGTGNTEAFF. In DNA, the CDR3 is TGTGCCAGCAGCCCCGGGACAGGGAACACTGAAGCTTTCTTT.

The gene calls are TRBV6-5 and TRBJ2-1, with 8 bases identical to TRBD2. V gave up 6 bases and J gave up 0 bases; unmatched junction bases: 4. The CDR3 is 15 amino acids. Per the germline V gene, CDR1 is MNHEY and CDR2 is SVGAGI. The DNA for the CDR3 is TGTGCCAGCAGCCGGGGGGGTCTCTCCTACAATGAGCAGTTCTTC. Translation: CASSRGGLSYNEQFF.

The chain joins TRBV6-5 to TRBJ1-6; TRBD1 agrees at 8 bases. Germline values: CDR1 MNHEY, CDR2 SVGAGI. Trimming took 3 bases from V and 8 from J; bases not matched to a gene: 9. The CDR3 totals 16 residues. CDR3 sequence reads: CASSYPRGQVDSPLHF. The CDR3 bases are TGTGCCAGCAGTTATCCCAGGGGGCAGGTGGATTCACCCCTCCACTTT.

The rearrangement links TRBV29-1 to TRBJ1-1, with D maybe TRBD1 (5 bases). This CDR3 has 13 amino acids. V was cut by 6 bases and J by 1 base, with 12 bases left in between. Germline-derived CDR1 and CDR2 are SQVTM and ANQGSEA. Written as DNA, the CDR3 is TGCAGCGTAGAGCCACAGGAGAACACTGAAGCTTTCTTT. It is translated as CSVEPQENTEAFF.

The chain has TRBV18 and TRBJ1-4; D not resolved. This CDR3 is built from 14 residues. V shed 8 bases and J shed 0 bases, with 10 bases lying between them. The germline V gene has CDR1 KGHSH and CDR2 LQKENI. The CDR3 region is CASQDTATNEKLFF. CDR3 sequence (DNA): TGTGCCAGCCAAGACACAGCAACTAATGAAAAACTGTTTTTT.

A single count supports this clone. The chain uses TRBV12-3 or TRBV12-4 and TRBJ1-2; D might be TRBD1 (5 bases). V was cut by 6 bases and J by 6 bases, with 14 bases left in between. CDR3 length: 13 residues. The CDR3 DNA follows: TGTGCCAGCAGCCCTCAGGGAACCCATGGCTACACCTTC. Amino acid sequence: CASSPQGTHGYTF.

This chain uses TRBV27 with TRBJ1-2; D ambiguous. The ends were cut back, 4 bases at V and 10 bases at J, with 19 bases in the middle. The CDR3 contains 14 residues. Germline loops: CDR1 MNHEY, CDR2 SMNVEV (reference sequence). CDR3: CASSSAGLAVDYTF. CDR3 nucleotides: TGTGCCAGCAGTTCCGCGGGCCTGGCGGTGGACTACACCTTC.

V and J are TRBV6-5 and TRBJ1-2; 8 positions match TRBD1. V trimming: 5 bases; J trimming: 7 bases; junction bases outside the gene matches: 9. This CDR3 has 14 residues. Looked up from germline, CDR1 is MNHEY and CDR2 is SVGAGI. This chain's CDR3 is CASSPSQGASGYTF. CDR3 bases: TGTGCCAGCAGTCCCTCCCAGGGGGCCTCTGGCTACACCTTC.

In nucleotides, the CDR3 is TGCGCCAGCAGCCAAGGTGGAGGCATAGTCTATGGCTACACCTTC. It encodes CASSQGGGIVYGYTF. The chain combines TRBV4-1 with TRBJ1-2; the D is unclear. Germline CDR1 reads MGHRA; CDR2 reads YSYEKL. CDR3 length equals 15 residues. The V and J ends lost 1 base and 4 bases respectively, with 13 bases between them.

The chain joins TRBV5-4 to TRBJ2-3; tentatively, D is TRBD1 (5 bases). The germline V and J ends were trimmed by 4 bases and 3 bases, with 9 bases remaining between them. The V gene's germline CDR1 is SGHNT and CDR2 YYREEE (reference sequence). This CDR3 region has 13 residues. CDR3 in DNA: TGTGCCAGCAGCACGACAGAGACAGATACGCAGTATTTT. Translation: CASSTTETDTQYF.

This sequence joins TRBV5-6 and TRBJ2-7, with 8 bases lining up with TRBD2. The CDR3 totals 14 residues. Looked up from germline, CDR1 is SGHDT and CDR2 is YYEEEE. V lost 0 bases to trimming and J lost 7 bases; unmatched junction nucleotides: 6. The CDR3 spells CASSLAGLAGEQYV. The CDR3 region has the DNA TGTGCCAGCAGCTTGGCAGGATTAGCGGGGGAGCAGTACGTC.

The chain links TRBV28 to TRBJ2-3; tentative D call: TRBD1 (7 bases). Trimming removed 6 bases from V and 2 bases from J, with 21 bases in between. The germline CDR1 and CDR2 sequences are MDHEN and SYDVKM. The CDR3 covers 17 residues. CDR3 sequence: CASRTGQASGDTDTQYF. CDR3 in DNA: TGTGCCAGCAGAACCGGACAGGCGTCGGGGGACACAGATACGCAGTATTTT.

This clone was seen a few times. The rearrangement joins TRBV10-1 to TRBJ2-5; D remains ambiguous. The CDR3 has 13 amino acids. CDR1 is WNHNN, CDR2 SYGVQD, per germline (reference sequence). The V gene lost 5 bases and the J gene lost 3 bases, with 10 bases spanning the gap. CDR3 region: CASSLNLEETQYF. The DNA of the CDR3 is TGCGCCAGCAGTCTAAACTTAGAAGAGACCCAGTACTTC.

About this clone: At one boundary the junction diverges from the germline segment, which might be a read error. This rearrangement joins TRBV28 to TRBJ1-5, with 7 nucleotides matching TRBD1. Germline V gives CDR1 MDHEN, CDR2 SYDVKM. This CDR3 comprises 11 residues. The CDR3 spells CASSSGQRQHF. Written as DNA, the CDR3 is TGTGCCAGCAGTTCGGGACAGCGCCAGCATTTT.

V is TRBV5-1 and J is TRBJ2-3, with 10 bases matching TRBD1. The length of the CDR3 is 15 residues. V was clipped by 7 bases and J by 1 base; unmatched bases: 6. Germline V lookup: CDR1 SGHRS, CDR2 YFSETQ. CDR3 protein: CASDRTGGRTDTQYF. The CDR3 DNA is TGCGCCAGCGATCGGACAGGGGGACGCACAGATACGCAGTATTTT.

This chain links TRBV28 with TRBJ2-7; D call uncertain. The CDR3 contains 14 residues. Trimming pared 3 bases from V and 4 bases from J, leaving 13 bases between. Germline lookup yields CDR1 MDHEN and CDR2 SYDVKM. As DNA, the CDR3 is TGTGCCAGCAGTTTGCCAAGCAGGCCTTACGAGCAGTACGTC. Translating gives CASSLPSRPYEQYV.